Presented here are 9 T cell receptor beta chains from one specimen sequenced in a study of CD8 T cells in ankylosing spondylitis. TCRdb re-analysed the 5' RACE reads in MiXCR, keeping a single row per CDR3 protein. The sample has 250,000 to 400,000 distinct CDR3 sequences, approximately 10% seen once. Sequencing used blood, either unsorted or a sorted T cell fraction (not recorded which). Receptors were obtained from a female donor with ankylosing spondylitis or in good health (not recorded which).

This clonotype was picked up many times. The chain is built from TRBV20-1 and TRBJ2-5; D tentatively fits TRBD1 or TRBD2 (5 bases each). With 3 bases removed from V and 4 bases from J, the gap between germline ends came to 15 bases. CDR1 DFQATT and CDR2 SNEGSKA come from the germline V gene (reference sequence). The CDR3 contains 14 residues. CDR3 sequence (DNA): TGCAGTGCTAGTGGGACCCCGCCCAGAGAGACCCAGTACTTC. This translates into CSASGTPPRETQYF.

This clonotype was counted ten times or more. J is TRBJ1-4 and V is TRBV20-1, with TRBD1 matching over 10 bases. V dropped 5 bases and J dropped 8; count of bases not matched to a gene: 8. The germline V gene encodes CDR1 DFQATT and CDR2 SNEGSKA (reference sequence). CDR3 length: 14 amino acids. The CDR3 region is CSAGQRDRGEKLFF. The CDR3 region has the DNA TGCAGTGCTGGGCAGCGGGACAGGGGCGAAAAACTGTTTTTT.

This clonotype was observed many times. The chain joins TRBV20-1 to TRBJ1-2; 8 nucleotides agree with TRBD1. Germline V gene lookup returns CDR1 DFQATT and CDR2 SNEGSKA (reference sequence). This CDR3 has 15 residues. J lost 1 base, V lost 4 bases, and 8 bases had no gene match. The CDR3 here is CSATPPGQDNYGYTF. Here the CDR3 DNA reads TGCAGTGCTACCCCGCCGGGACAGGATAACTATGGCTACACCTTC.

This clonotype was observed at least ten times. This rearrangement joins TRBV11-2 to TRBJ2-2, with no clear D. CDR1 and CDR2 (germline): SGHAT, FQNNGV. This CDR3 has 16 residues. V was pared by 1 base and J by 3 bases, with 12 bases between. The CDR3 protein is CASSLVGTSHTGELFF. For the CDR3, the DNA is TGTGCCAGCAGCTTAGTGGGAACTTCTCACACCGGGGAGCTGTTTTTT.

This clonotype was counted many times. DNA of the CDR3: TGTGCCACCAGGGAAGGGGACTCTGGAAACACCATATATTTT. Amino acid sequence: CATREGDSGNTIYF. The chain links TRBV15 to TRBJ1-3; D may be TRBD1 (5 bases). This CDR3 is 14 amino acids long. V lost 6 bases to trimming and J lost 0 bases, with 9 bases between them. The germline CDR1 and CDR2 sequences are LNHNV and YYDKDF (reference sequence).

This clonotype was seen repeatedly, ten times or more. The chain uses TRBV27 and TRBJ2-1; 13 bases map to TRBD2. Germline CDR1 reads MNHEY; CDR2 reads SMNVEV (reference sequence). The CDR3 is 15 amino acids. V trimming: 7 bases; J trimming: 8 bases; junction bases outside the gene matches: 8. CDR3 coding DNA: TGTGCCAGCACCATAGGGACTAGCGGGAACGATGAGCAGTTCTTC. It encodes CASTIGTSGNDEQFF.

CDR3 region: CASSPLSGGGHGYTF. The CDR3 region has the DNA TGTGCCAGCAGCCCGCTTAGCGGGGGTGGGCATGGCTACACCTTC. V usage is TRBV5-5 and J usage is TRBJ1-2, with D possibly TRBD1 on 5 matching bases. CDR1 and CDR2 from the germline V gene are SGHKS and YYEKEE (reference sequence). Trimming pared 4 bases from V and 6 bases from J, leaving 19 bases between. This CDR3 contains 15 residues.

This clonotype was counted many times. The V gene is TRBV12-3 or TRBV12-4, the J gene TRBJ1-1; 8 bases are shared with TRBD1. CDR3 size: 14 residues. Trimming cost V 6 bases and J 6 bases; bases outside gene matches: 9. The CDR3 region is CASSLTGAMAEAFF. The CDR3 DNA sequence: TGTGCCAGCAGCCTGACAGGGGCTATGGCTGAAGCTTTCTTT.

At least ten counts were recorded for this clonotype. J is TRBJ1-1 and V is TRBV7-2; unclear D gene. Germline V gene data show CDR1 as SGHTA and CDR2 as FQGNSA. The CDR3 sequence is 16 residues long. The germline V and J ends were trimmed by 0 bases and 0 bases, with 11 bases remaining between them. The CDR3 protein is CASSLASGRVNTEAFF. For the CDR3, the DNA is TGTGCCAGCAGCTTAGCTTCGGGGAGGGTGAACACTGAAGCTTTCTTT.